A single sample is the source of the 23 T cell receptor beta chains below, sequenced in a study of blood T cell repertoires in COVID-19. Clones were sequenced by immunoSEQ multiplex PCR, and TCRdb holds only the in-frame ones, with some missing. The sample includes 100,000 to 140,000 clones, roughly 90% seen only once; the top ten take 4.5% to 5%. Sequencing used peripheral blood. Receptors were obtained from a man aged 40-50 years with active or convalescent COVID-19.

About this clone: A junction boundary mismatches the germline segment, possibly from a read error. The genes are TRBV29-1 and TRBJ1-2, with D possibly matching TRBD1 (6 bases). CDR1 is SQVTM, CDR2 ANQGSEA, per germline. The CDR3 has 9 amino acids. CDR3 loop: CSAIQDRSF. In nucleotides, the CDR3 is TGCAGCGCTATTCAGGACAGATCCTTC. Full variable domain (rest looked up from reference TRBV29-1 and TRBJ1-2): SAVISQKPSRDICQRGTSLTIQCQVDSQVTMMFWYRQQPGQSLTLIATANQGSEATYESGFVIDKFPISRPNLTFSTLTVSNMSPEDSSIYLCSAIQDRSFGSGTRLTVV.

This chain joins TRBV25-1 and TRBJ1-2, with D maybe TRBD1 (5 bases). Germline CDR1 is MGHDK and CDR2 is SYGVNS. This CDR3 has 15 amino acids. V shed 1 base and J shed 7 bases, with 16 bases lying between them. CDR3 DNA: TGTGCCAGCAGTGAATCCGAGGCCAGGCAGGGTGGCTACACCTTC. This encodes CASSESEARQGGYTF.

This chain connects TRBV28 to TRBJ2-7; maybe TRBD2 (6 bases). Germline V CDR1 and CDR2: MDHEN, SYDVKM. The CDR3 totals 15 residues. V was trimmed by 2 bases and J by 6 bases, leaving 17 bases between them. CDR3 residues: CASSLISLGGFEQYF. In nucleotides, the CDR3 is TGTGCCAGCAGTTTAATCAGTCTCGGGGGATTCGAGCAGTACTTC.

The chain employs TRBV12-5 and TRBJ2-5, with 11 bases identical to TRBD2. Germline V gives CDR1 LGHNT, CDR2 FRNRAP. The CDR3 totals 14 residues. V lost 4 bases to trimming and J lost 9 bases; unmatched junction nucleotides: 7. The CDR3 coding sequence is TGTGCTAGTGGTTCCGGACTAGCGGGCGGCGCCCAGTACTTC. Translation: CASGSGLAGGAQYF.

J is TRBJ1-2 and V is TRBV9; a weak D match, TRBD1 (6 bases). The germline V gene has CDR1 SGDLS and CDR2 YYNGEE. Trimming removed 3 bases at V and 4 bases at J, with 16 bases between. The CDR3 has 15 residues. This chain's CDR3 is CASSAEQGRFYGYTF. The CDR3 bases are TGTGCCAGCAGCGCCGAACAGGGAAGGTTCTATGGCTACACCTTC. The full variable domain, rest sourced from reference TRBV9 and TRBJ1-2, is DSGVTQTPKHLITATGQRVTLRCSPRSGDLSVYWYQQSLDQGLQFLIQYYNGEERAKGNILERFSAQQFPDLHSELNLSSLELGDSALYFCASSAEQGRFYGYTFGSGTRLTVV.

V and J are TRBV30 and TRBJ1-6; possibly TRBD1 for D (5 bases). The germline V and J ends were trimmed by 5 bases and 7 bases, with 12 bases remaining between them. This CDR3 has 13 amino acids. From germline, CDR1 is GTSNPN and CDR2 SVGIG (reference sequence). The CDR3 nucleotides read TGTGCCTGGCAGACGACAGCAAATTCACCCCTCCACTTT. Translated, it gives CAWQTTANSPLHF.

V usage is TRBV11-2 and J usage is TRBJ2-7, with a tentative D call TRBD1 (5 bases). Germline V gene data show CDR1 as SGHAT and CDR2 as FQNNGV. CDR3 size: 13 residues. Trimming removed 5 bases from V and 2 bases from J, with 10 bases in between. The CDR3 DNA follows: TGTGCCAGCAGCCCTGCGACAGCCTACGAGCAGTACTTC. It specifies CASSPATAYEQYF.

The J gene is TRBJ1-2, the V gene TRBV3-1 (or the pseudogene TRBV3-2); 8 bases are a match to TRBD1. Germline CDR1 LGHDT, CDR2 YNNKEL (reference sequence). CDR3 length: 14 residues. The trim removed 1 base at V and 6 bases at J, leaving 4 bases unmatched. The CDR3 reads CASSQGTGRDGYTF. In DNA form, the CDR3 reads TGTGCCAGCAGCCAAGGGACAGGGCGAGATGGCTACACCTTC.

Points on this clone: One junction end does not reproduce the germline sequence, and a read error may be involved. The J gene is TRBJ2-1, the V gene TRBV3-1 (or the pseudogene TRBV3-2); 7 positions agree with TRBD1. This CDR3 is built from 13 residues. The germline gives CDR1 LGHDT, CDR2 YNNKEL (reference sequence). The chain's CDR3 is CASSQDLGQGQLF. CDR3 DNA sequence: TGTGCCAGCAGCCAAGATCTCGGCCAGGGACAGCTCTTC.

This clone has just a few counts. The DNA for the CDR3 is TGTGCCAGCAGCTTAGGGGGCCCTGACAGGGTTAATTCACCCCTCCACTTT. Protein: CASSLGGPDRVNSPLHF. This sequence joins TRBV7-9 and TRBJ1-6; 7 bases align to TRBD1. Germline CDR1 is SEHNR and CDR2 is FQNEAQ (reference sequence). This CDR3 contains 17 residues. V shed 1 base, J shed 6 bases, and the junction held 9 bases outside the gene matches.

The chain joins TRBV27 to TRBJ2-7, with D hard to call. Trimming removed 7 bases at V and 1 base at J, with 14 bases between. Per the germline V gene, CDR1 is MNHEY and CDR2 is SMNVEV (reference sequence). The CDR3 loop spans 14 amino acids. The CDR3 loop is CASTRLGSSYEQYF. CDR3 sequence (DNA): TGTGCCAGCACCCGGCTAGGCTCTTCCTACGAGCAGTACTTC.

The V and J genes are TRBV28 and TRBJ1-6; D is uncertain. This CDR3 is 11 amino acids long. From germline, CDR1 is MDHEN and CDR2 SYDVKM. V was cut by 10 bases and J by 9 bases, with 10 bases left in between. CDR3 nucleotide sequence: TGTGCCACCGCTACCGGTTCACCCCTCCACTTT. Translating gives CATATGSPLHF.

This chain uses TRBV13 with TRBJ1-4, with 7 bases lining up with TRBD1. The J segment lost 4 bases and the V segment lost 3 bases, leaving 2 bases of the junction unmatched. The CDR3 has 14 residues. Per the germline V gene, CDR1 is PRHDT and CDR2 is FYEKMQ (reference sequence). Written as DNA, the CDR3 is TGTGCCAGCAGCTTTCAGGGGGGTAATGAAAAACTGTTTTTT. Translating gives CASSFQGGNEKLFF.

The rearrangement joins TRBV30 to TRBJ2-2; 8 bases fit TRBD1. Unmatched junction bases numbered 5, after V lost 5 bases and J lost 6 bases. From germline, CDR1 is GTSNPN and CDR2 SVGIG (reference sequence). The CDR3 contains 13 residues. CDR3 sequence reads: CAWDKTGAGELFF. DNA for the CDR3: TGTGCCTGGGATAAGACAGGGGCCGGGGAGCTGTTTTTT.

The chain combines TRBV19 with TRBJ1-1; D is ambiguous. This CDR3 contains 13 residues. Looked up from germline, CDR1 is LNHDA and CDR2 is SQIVND (reference sequence). V was pared by 5 bases and J by 1 base, with 8 bases between. The CDR3 bases are TGTGCCAGTAGTTTGAGGGAGAACACTGAAGCTTTCTTT. Its protein is CASSLRENTEAFF.

The J gene is TRBJ1-2, the V gene TRBV7-2, with D possibly being TRBD1 (5 bases). Deletions cut 1 base from V and 7 bases from J, with 10 bases between. Germline assignment: CDR1 SGHTA and CDR2 FQGNSA. This CDR3 spans 13 amino acids. The CDR3 protein is CASSLVRGGGYTF. In nucleotides, the CDR3 is TGTGCCAGCAGCTTAGTCCGGGGGGGTGGCTACACCTTC.

The V and J genes are TRBV11-1 and TRBJ2-7; unclear D gene. Germline-derived CDR1 and CDR2 are SGHAT and FQDESV (reference sequence). There are 15 residues in the CDR3. Deletions cut 1 base from V and 7 bases from J, with 17 bases between. The CDR3, as DNA: TGTGCCAGCAGCTTAGATATCGAGAGGTTGAGGGAGCAGTACTTC. It is translated as CASSLDIERLREQYF.

V usage is TRBV7-3 and J usage is TRBJ2-5; D unresolved. Germline CDR1 reads SGHTA; CDR2 reads FQGTGA. The CDR3 sequence is 13 residues long. Trimming took off 5 bases at V and 3 bases at J, with 10 bases between the two ends. DNA for the CDR3: TGTGCCAGCAGCACCTGGGCAAAAGAGACCCAGTACTTC. Encoded protein: CASSTWAKETQYF. Looking up the rest from reference TRBV7-3 and TRBJ2-5 gives the full variable domain: GAGVSQTPSNKVTEKGKYVELRCDPISGHTALYWYRQSLGQGPEFLIYFQGTGAADDSGLPNDRFFAVRPEGSVSTLKIQRTERGDSAVYLCASSTWAKETQYFGPGTRLLVL.

The genes are TRBV23-1 and TRBJ1-5; possibly TRBD1 for D (6 bases). TRBV23-1 has ORF status, its function being uncertain. This CDR3 comprises 19 residues. Trimming took off 4 bases at V and 0 bases at J, with 22 bases between the two ends. The CDR3 DNA sequence: TGCGCCAGCAGTCGGGAAAGGGGACAAACGGTTTGTAGCAATCAGCCCCAGCATTTT. Its translation is CASSRERGQTVCSNQPQHF.

This clone was observed a handful of times. The chain links TRBV2 to TRBJ2-7, with TRBD2 matching over 10 bases. Trimming removed 5 bases from V and 5 bases from J; junction bases left unmatched: 6. This CDR3 comprises 14 residues. Germline lookup yields CDR1 SNHLY and CDR2 FYNNEI. In DNA, the CDR3 is TGTGCCAGCAGTCCGGGACTAGCGCGGAACGAGCAGTACTTC. Translating gives CASSPGLARNEQYF. The whole variable domain, filled in from reference TRBV2 and TRBJ2-7, reads EPEVTQTPSHQVTQMGQEVILRCVPISNHLYFYWYRQILGQKVEFLVSFYNNEISEKSEIFDDQFSVERPDGSNFTLKIRSTKLEDSAMYFCASSPGLARNEQYFGPGTRLTVT.

This chain joins TRBV6-5 and TRBJ1-6; a possible D gene is TRBD1 (5 bases). Trimming took off 6 bases at V and 7 bases at J, with 13 bases between the two ends. From germline, CDR1 is MNHEY and CDR2 SVGAGI. The CDR3 is 14 amino acids. The CDR3 coding sequence is TGTGCCAGCAGCTCCCAGGGAAGGAATTCACCCCTCCACTTT. This gives the protein CASSSQGRNSPLHF.

V usage is TRBV7-2 and J usage is TRBJ1-5, with D uncertain. The CDR3 spans 14 residues. CDR1 is SGHTA, CDR2 FQGNSA, per germline. The V end was cut by 3 bases, the J end by 0 bases, with 6 bases between. The CDR3 DNA reads as TGTGCCAGCAGCTTGAGTGATAGCAATCAGCCCCAGCATTTT. Protein product: CASSLSDSNQPQHF.

The chain's CDR3 is CASSLRTSGGNNEQFF. Written as DNA, the CDR3 is TGTGCCAGCTCACTGAGGACTAGCGGGGGGAACAATGAGCAGTTCTTC. The genes are TRBV18 and TRBJ2-1, with 14 nucleotides matching TRBD2. Germline lookup yields CDR1 KGHSH and CDR2 LQKENI. The V and J ends lost 4 bases and 5 bases, in that order; junction bases with no gene match: 4. The CDR3 contains 16 residues.